This record looks at one T cell receptor (beta chain) sequence and its context. The antigen remains unidentified. Germline and junction disagree at one end, which may indicate a read error. This CDR3 is 14 amino acids long. In germline, CDR1 is MDHEN, CDR2 SYDVKM. TCRdb itself ran the reads through MiXCR, one entry per CDR3 protein. The data contain some 350,000 distinct CDR3 sequences, about 32% of them singletons. The entry originates in a study of T cell repertoires in cytomegalovirus infection. Study overall: Both CMV infection and a matching HLA type were indicated by public TCR beta signatures. Broader study findings: Carriage of CMV together with the relevant HLA was identifiable through cumulative public TCR beta family frequency. The study found HLA-C-restricted CMV-specific TCR beta clonotypes dominating the ex vivo response.

The source was cultured PBMCs, collected from culture after CMV antigen stimulation. The receptor was isolated from a human donor in good health (CMV status not recorded). Some clones in this sample may be carry-over from other donors' samples. The chain uses TRBV28 and TRBJ2-5; D gene unclear. In DNA form, the CDR3 reads TGTGCCGGCAGTTCCCCCCTAGGCCAAGAGACCCAGTACTTC. Protein sequence: CAGSSPLGQETQYF.